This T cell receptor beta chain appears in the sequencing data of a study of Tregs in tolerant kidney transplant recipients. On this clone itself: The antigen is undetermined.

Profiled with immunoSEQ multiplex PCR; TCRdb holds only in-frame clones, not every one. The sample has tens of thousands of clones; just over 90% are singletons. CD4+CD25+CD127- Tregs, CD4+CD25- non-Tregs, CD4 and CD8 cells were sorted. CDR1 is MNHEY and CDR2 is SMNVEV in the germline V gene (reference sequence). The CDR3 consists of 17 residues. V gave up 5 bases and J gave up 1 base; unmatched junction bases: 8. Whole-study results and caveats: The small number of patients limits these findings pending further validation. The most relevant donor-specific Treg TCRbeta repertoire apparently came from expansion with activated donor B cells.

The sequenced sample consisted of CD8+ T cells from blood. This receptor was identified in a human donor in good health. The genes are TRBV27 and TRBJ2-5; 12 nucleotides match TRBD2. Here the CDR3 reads CASSPSGRARSQETQYF. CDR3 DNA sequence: TGTGCCAGCAGTCCTAGCGGGAGGGCCAGGAGCCAAGAGACCCAGTACTTC.